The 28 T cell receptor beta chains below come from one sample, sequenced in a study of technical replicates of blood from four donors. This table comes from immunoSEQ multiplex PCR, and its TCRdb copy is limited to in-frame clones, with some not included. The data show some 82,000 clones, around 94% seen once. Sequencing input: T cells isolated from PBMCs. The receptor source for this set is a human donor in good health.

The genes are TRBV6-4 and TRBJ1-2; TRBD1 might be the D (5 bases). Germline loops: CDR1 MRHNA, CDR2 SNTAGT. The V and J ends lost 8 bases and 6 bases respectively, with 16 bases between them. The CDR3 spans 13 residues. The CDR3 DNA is TGTGCCAGCCTTGGGCCAGGGCAAAATGGCTACACCTTC. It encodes CASLGPGQNGYTF.

DNA for the CDR3: TGTGCCAGCAGCCTACCTACCGGGACAGGGGGCGCCGGCTACACCTTC. Amino acid sequence: CASSLPTGTGGAGYTF. This rearrangement joins TRBV5-4 to TRBJ1-2; TRBD1 matches 12 bases. In germline, CDR1 is SGHNT, CDR2 YYREEE (reference sequence). Trimming cost V 4 bases and J 8 bases; bases outside gene matches: 12. The CDR3 is 16 amino acids.

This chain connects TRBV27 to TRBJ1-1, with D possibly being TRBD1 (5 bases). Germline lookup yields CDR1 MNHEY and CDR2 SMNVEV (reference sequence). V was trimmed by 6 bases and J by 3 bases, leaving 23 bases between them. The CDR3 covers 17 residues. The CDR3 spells CASSQGTGLGWDTEAFF. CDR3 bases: TGTGCCAGCAGCCAAGGGACTGGTTTGGGGTGGGACACTGAAGCTTTCTTT.

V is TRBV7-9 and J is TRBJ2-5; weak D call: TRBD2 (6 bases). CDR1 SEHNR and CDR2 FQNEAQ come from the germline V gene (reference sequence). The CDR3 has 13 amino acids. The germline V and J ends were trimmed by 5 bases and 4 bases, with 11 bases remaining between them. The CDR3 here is CASSAGGGETQYF. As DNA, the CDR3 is TGTGCCAGCAGCGCTGGGGGAGGAGAGACCCAGTACTTC.

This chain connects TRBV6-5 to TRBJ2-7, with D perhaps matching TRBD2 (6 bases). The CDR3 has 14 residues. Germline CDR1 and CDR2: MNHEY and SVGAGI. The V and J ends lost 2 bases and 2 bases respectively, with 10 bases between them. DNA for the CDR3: TGTGCCAGCAGTTACGGGGGGAGTCCCTACGAGCAGTACTTC. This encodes CASSYGGSPYEQYF.

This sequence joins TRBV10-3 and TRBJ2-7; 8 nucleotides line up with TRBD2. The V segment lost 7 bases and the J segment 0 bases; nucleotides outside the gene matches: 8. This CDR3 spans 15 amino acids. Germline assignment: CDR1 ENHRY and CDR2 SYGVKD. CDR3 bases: TGTGCCATCAACGAGGGGCTAGCGGGCTCCTACGAGCAGTACTTC. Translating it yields CAINEGLAGSYEQYF.

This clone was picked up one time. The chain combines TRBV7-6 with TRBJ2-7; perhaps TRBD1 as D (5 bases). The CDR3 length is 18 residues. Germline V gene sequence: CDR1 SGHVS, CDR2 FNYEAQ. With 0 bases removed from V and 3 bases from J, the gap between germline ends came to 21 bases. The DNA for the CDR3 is TGTGCCAGCAGCTTAGCGTTTTATATGGGGCAGGCCTACTACGAGCAGTACTTC. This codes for CASSLAFYMGQAYYEQYF. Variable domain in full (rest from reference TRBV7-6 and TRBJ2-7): GAGVSQSPRYKVTKRGQDVALRCDPISGHVSLYWYRQALGQGPEFLTYFNYEAQQDKSGLPNDRFSAERPEGSISTLTIQRTEQRDSAMYRCASSLAFYMGQAYYEQYFGPGTRLTVT.

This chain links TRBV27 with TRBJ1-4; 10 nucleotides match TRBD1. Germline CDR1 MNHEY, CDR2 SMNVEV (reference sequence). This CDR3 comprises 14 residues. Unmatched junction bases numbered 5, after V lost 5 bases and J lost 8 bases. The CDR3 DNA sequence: TGTGCCAGCAGTATGACAGGGGGCTACGAAAAACTGTTTTTT. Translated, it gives CASSMTGGYEKLFF.

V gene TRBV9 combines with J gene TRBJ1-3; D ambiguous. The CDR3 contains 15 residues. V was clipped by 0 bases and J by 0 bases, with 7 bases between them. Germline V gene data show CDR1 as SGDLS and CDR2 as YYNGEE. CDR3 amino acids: CASSVGARSGNTIYF. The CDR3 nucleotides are TGTGCCAGCAGCGTAGGGGCCCGCTCTGGAAACACCATATATTTT.

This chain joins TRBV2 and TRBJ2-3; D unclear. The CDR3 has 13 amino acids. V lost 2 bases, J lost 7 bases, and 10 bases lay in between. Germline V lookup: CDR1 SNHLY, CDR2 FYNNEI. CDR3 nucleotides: TGTGCCAGCAGTGAATCCGGAGACCATACGCAGTATTTT. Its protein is CASSESGDHTQYF.

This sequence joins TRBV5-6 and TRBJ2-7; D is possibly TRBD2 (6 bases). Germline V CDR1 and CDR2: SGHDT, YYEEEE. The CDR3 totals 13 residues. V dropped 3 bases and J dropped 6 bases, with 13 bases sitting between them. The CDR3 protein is CASSSRSGGEQYF. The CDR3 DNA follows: TGTGCCAGCAGCTCCAGGTCCGGGGGCGAGCAGTACTTC.

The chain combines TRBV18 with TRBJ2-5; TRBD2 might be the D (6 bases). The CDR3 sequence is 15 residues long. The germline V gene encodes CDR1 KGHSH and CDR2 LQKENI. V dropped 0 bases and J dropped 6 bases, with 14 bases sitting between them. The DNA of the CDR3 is TGTGCCAGCTCACCACCGGCAGGAGGGCAACAGACCCAGTACTTC. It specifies CASSPPAGGQQTQYF. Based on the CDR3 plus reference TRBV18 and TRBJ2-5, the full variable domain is NAGVMQNPRHLVRRRGQEARLRCSPMKGHSHVYWYRQLPEEGLKFMVYLQKENIIDESGMPKERFSAEFPKEGPSILRIQQVVRGDSAAYFCASSPPAGGQQTQYFGPGTRLLVL.

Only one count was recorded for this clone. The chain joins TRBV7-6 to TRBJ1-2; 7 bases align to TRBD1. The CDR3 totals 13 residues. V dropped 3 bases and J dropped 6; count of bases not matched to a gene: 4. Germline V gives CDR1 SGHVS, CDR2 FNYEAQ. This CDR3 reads CASSFRDRDGYTF. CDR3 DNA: TGTGCCAGCAGCTTTAGAGACAGGGATGGCTACACCTTC.

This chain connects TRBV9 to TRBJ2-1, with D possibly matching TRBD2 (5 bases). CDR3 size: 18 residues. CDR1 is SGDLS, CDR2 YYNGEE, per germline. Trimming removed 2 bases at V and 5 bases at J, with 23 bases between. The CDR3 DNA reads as TGTGCCAGCAGCGTGAGGGCCTGGGCTTTCGACCAGAACAATGAGCAGTTCTTC. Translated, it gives CASSVRAWAFDQNNEQFF.

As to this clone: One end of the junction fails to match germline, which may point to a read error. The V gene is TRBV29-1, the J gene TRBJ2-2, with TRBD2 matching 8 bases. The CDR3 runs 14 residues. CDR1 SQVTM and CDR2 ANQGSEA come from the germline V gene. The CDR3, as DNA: TGCAGCGTTGTACTAGCGGCGAAAACCGGGGAGCTGTTTTTT. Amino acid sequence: CSVVLAAKTGELFF.

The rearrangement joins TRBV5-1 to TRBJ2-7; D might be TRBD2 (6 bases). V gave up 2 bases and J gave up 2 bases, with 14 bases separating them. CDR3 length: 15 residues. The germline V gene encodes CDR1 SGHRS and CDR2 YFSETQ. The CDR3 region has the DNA TGCGCCAGCAGCTTCCAGACTAGTCCTCCCTACGAGCAGTACTTC. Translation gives CASSFQTSPPYEQYF.

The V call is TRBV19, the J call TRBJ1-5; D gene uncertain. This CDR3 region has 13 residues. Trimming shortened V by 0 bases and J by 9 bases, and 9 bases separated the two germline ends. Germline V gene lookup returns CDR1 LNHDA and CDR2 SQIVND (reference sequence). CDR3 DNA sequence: TGTGCCAGTAGTATAGAGAGTTTGCTGCCCCAGCATTTT. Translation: CASSIESLLPQHF.

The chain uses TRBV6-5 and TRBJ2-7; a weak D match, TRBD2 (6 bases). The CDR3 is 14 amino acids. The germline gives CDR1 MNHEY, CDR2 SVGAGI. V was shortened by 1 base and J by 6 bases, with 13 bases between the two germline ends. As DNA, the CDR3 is TGTGCCAGCAGTTACTTTTCGGGAGAGGGCGAGCAGTACTTC. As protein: CASSYFSGEGEQYF.

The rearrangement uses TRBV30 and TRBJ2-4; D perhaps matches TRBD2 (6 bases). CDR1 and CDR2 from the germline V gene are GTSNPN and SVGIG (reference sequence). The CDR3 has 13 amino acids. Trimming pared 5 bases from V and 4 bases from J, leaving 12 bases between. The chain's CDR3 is CAWVGGVKNIQYF. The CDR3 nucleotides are TGTGCCTGGGTGGGCGGGGTGAAAAACATTCAGTACTTC.

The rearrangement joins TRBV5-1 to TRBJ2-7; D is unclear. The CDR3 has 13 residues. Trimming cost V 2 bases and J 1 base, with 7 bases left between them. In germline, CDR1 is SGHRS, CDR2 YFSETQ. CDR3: CASSFSNSYEQYF. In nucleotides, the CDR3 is TGCGCCAGCAGCTTCTCTAATTCCTACGAGCAGTACTTC.

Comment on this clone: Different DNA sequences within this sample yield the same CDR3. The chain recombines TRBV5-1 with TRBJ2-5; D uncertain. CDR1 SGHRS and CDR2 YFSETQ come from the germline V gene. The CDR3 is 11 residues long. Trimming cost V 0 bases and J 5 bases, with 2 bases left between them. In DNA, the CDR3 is TGCGCCAGCAGCTTGGCTGAGACCCAGTACTTC. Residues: CASSLAETQYF.

The CDR3 loop is CASSVGGTGKGEQYF. The CDR3 DNA follows: TGTGCCAGCAGCGTAGGGGGGACAGGGAAGGGCGAGCAGTACTTC. This sequence joins TRBV9 and TRBJ2-7; 9 bases match TRBD1. Germline CDR1 SGDLS, CDR2 YYNGEE. The CDR3 has 15 residues. The ends lost 0 bases at V and 6 bases at J; junction bases unmatched: 7.

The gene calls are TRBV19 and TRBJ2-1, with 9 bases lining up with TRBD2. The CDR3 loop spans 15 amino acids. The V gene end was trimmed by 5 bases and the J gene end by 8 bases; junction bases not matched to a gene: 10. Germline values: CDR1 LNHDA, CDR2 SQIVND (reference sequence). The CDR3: CASSRLAGGQYEQFF. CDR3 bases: TGTGCCAGTAGTCGGTTGGCGGGAGGGCAATATGAGCAGTTCTTC.

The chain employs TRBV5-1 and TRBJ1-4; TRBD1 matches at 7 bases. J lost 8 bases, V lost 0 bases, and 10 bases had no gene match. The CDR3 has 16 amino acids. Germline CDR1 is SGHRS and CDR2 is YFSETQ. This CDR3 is CASSLDAQGGGEKLFF. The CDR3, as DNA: TGCGCCAGCAGCTTGGACGCGCAGGGGGGAGGAGAAAAACTGTTTTTT. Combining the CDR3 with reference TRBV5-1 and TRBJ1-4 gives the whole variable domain KAGVTQTPRYLIKTRGQQVTLSCSPISGHRSVSWYQQTPGQGLQFLFEYFSETQRNKGNFPGRFSGRQFSNSRSEMNVSTLELGDSALYLCASSLDAQGGGEKLFFGSGTQLSVL.

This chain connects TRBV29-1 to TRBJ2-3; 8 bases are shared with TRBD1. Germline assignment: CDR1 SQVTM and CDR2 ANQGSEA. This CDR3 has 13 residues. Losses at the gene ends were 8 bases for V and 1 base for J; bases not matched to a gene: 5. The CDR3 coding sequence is TGCAGCTCCGGACAGGGCGGCACAGATACGCAGTATTTT. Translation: CSSGQGGTDTQYF.

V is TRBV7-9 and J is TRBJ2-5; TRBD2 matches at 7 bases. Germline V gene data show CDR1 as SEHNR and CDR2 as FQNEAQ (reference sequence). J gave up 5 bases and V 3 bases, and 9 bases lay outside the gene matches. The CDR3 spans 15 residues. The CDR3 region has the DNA TGTGCCAGCAGCTTTCCTGGACTAGTCTCCGAGACCCAGTACTTC. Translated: CASSFPGLVSETQYF.

The CDR3 DNA follows: TGTGCCAGCAGCAAGGGACTCCCGGGGGGCAATGAGCAGTTCTTC. Translating it yields CASSKGLPGGNEQFF. J is TRBJ2-1 and V is TRBV5-4; the match to TRBD2 covers 7 bases. Trimming cost V 4 bases and J 6 bases; bases outside gene matches: 10. Germline V gene lookup returns CDR1 SGHNT and CDR2 YYREEE (reference sequence). The CDR3 spans 15 residues.

CDR3 in DNA: TGTGCCAGCAGTGGACAGGGGAGTGAAAAACTGTTTTTT. The encoded protein is CASSGQGSEKLFF. The chain recombines TRBV6-1 with TRBJ1-4, with 8 positions matching TRBD1. The trim removed 4 bases at V and 7 bases at J, leaving 2 bases unmatched. CDR1 and CDR2 from the germline V gene are MNHNS and SASEGT. The CDR3 contains 13 residues.